This T cell receptor (beta chain) was sequenced in a study of blood T cell repertoires in COVID-19. The age range of participants was 18 to 89 years, with residence in approximately 25 US areas. Recovery among Cohort 3 donors was established by two negative PCRs, clearance, or symptom resolution. Clones were sequenced by immunoSEQ multiplex PCR, and TCRdb holds only the in-frame ones, with some missing. The sample includes about 330,000 clones, around 87% of them seen just once. This TCR was recovered from a woman aged 30 to 39 who had recovered from COVID-19. The specimen sequenced was PBMCs or T cells enriched from blood (not recorded which).

The CDR3 region has the DNA TGCGCCAGCAGCCTGGACAGGGTCCCCACAGATACGCAGTATTTT. Amino acids: CASSLDRVPTDTQYF. V usage is TRBV5-1 and J usage is TRBJ2-3, with 8 bases lining up with TRBD1. The germline gives CDR1 SGHRS, CDR2 YFSETQ. Trimming cost V 4 bases and J 2 bases; bases outside gene matches: 6. This CDR3 region has 15 residues.